This T cell receptor beta chain was documented in a study of shared clonotypes between healthy human individuals. Generated by immunoSEQ multiplex PCR, the TCRdb table keeps only in-frame clones and is missing some. The data contain around 1.1 million clones, 60% to 85% of them seen just once; the ten biggest clones take up 0.85% to 1%. This TCR derives from a man younger than 35 in good health. Some clones in this sample may be carry-over from other donors' samples. Material: memory CD4+ T cells from PBMCs. Subset here: CD45RA-negative fraction.

The CDR3 DNA is TGCGCCAGCAGCTTGGCCGTGGACTCCGGGGGGGATACGCAGTATTTT. It specifies CASSLAVDSGGDTQYF. The V call is TRBV5-1, the J call TRBJ2-3; 7 bases align to TRBD2. V lost 0 bases and J lost 6; bases outside the gene matches: 10. CDR1 is SGHRS, CDR2 YFSETQ, per germline. There are 16 residues in the CDR3.